The clone carrying this T cell receptor (beta chain) was recorded only once. The antigen is not known. The isolated RNA, all of it, was reverse transcribed, so expressed TCRB transcripts were what got sequenced. Produced via immunoSEQ multiplex PCR; TCRdb's table is partial and in-frame only. The sample consists of about 25,000 clones, almost 50% of them appearing once. Donors underwent one heparinised blood draw, about 120 mL on average. CD4+ naive, central memory, regulatory and stem cell-like memory cells were sorted via CD45RO/CCR7/CD25/CD127/CD95/CD27. Germline loops: CDR1 MDHEN, CDR2 SYDVKM. V dropped 5 bases and J dropped 9; count of bases not matched to a gene: 16. This CDR3 comprises 17 residues. The data belong to a study of beta chain features in type 1 diabetes. Whole-study context: Healthy donors resembled patients in age, gender and cell yields.

Whole-study findings and limits: TCRB CDR3s were moderately but significantly shorter in Type 1 diabetes patients in all four CD4+ subsets.

The sequence was collected from a man aged 30 to 39 with type 1 diabetes. The gene calls are TRBV28 and TRBJ1-5, with 10 bases matching TRBD1. Sequencing used stem cell memory CD4+ T cells from blood. CDR3 in amino acids: CASSPGNRDRGGGPQHF. The CDR3, as DNA: TGTGCCAGCAGTCCGGGGAATAGGGACAGGGGTGGGGGGCCCCAGCATTTT.